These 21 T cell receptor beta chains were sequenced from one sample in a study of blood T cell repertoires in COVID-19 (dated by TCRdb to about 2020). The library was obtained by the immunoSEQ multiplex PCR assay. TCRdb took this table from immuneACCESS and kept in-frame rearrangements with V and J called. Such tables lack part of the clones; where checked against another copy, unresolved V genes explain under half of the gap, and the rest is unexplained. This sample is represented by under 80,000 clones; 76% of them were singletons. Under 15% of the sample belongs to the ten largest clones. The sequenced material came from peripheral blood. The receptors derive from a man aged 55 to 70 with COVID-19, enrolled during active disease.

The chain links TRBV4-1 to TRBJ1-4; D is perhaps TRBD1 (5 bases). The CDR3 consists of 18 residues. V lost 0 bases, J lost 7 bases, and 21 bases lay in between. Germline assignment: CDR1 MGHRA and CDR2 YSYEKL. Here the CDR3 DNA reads TGCGCCAGCAGCCAAGATCTTAACGGGCGGGGGGTAGGTGAAAAACTGTTTTTT. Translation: CASSQDLNGRGVGEKLFF.

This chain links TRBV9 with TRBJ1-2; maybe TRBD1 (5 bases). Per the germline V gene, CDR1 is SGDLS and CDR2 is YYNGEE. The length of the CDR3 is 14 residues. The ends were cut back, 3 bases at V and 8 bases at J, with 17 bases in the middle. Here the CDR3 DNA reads TGTGCCAGCAGCGATGGAGGGACGGGGGGAGGCTACACCTTC. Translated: CASSDGGTGGGYTF.

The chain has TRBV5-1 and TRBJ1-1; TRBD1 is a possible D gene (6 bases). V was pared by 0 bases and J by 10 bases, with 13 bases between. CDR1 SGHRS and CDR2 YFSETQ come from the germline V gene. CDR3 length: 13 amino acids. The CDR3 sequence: CASSLELGAAAFF. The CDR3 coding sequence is TGCGCCAGCAGCTTGGAGTTGGGGGCGGCAGCTTTCTTT.

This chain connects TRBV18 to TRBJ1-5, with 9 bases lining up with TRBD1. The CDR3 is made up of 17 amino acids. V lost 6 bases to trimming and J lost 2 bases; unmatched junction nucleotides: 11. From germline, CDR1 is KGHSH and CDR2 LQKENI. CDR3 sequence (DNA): TGTGCCAGCTCTCTCAAGGGACAGGGCACCGGCAATCAGCCCCAGCATTTT. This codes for CASSLKGQGTGNQPQHF.

CDR3 residues: CASSQWTGATEAFF. CDR3 DNA: TGTGCCAGCAGCCAATGGACAGGGGCCACTGAAGCTTTCTTT. This chain joins TRBV7-2 and TRBJ1-1, with 9 bases that match TRBD1. Germline V gives CDR1 SGHTA, CDR2 FQGNSA. The ends lost 5 bases at V and 4 bases at J; junction bases unmatched: 5. This CDR3 comprises 14 residues.

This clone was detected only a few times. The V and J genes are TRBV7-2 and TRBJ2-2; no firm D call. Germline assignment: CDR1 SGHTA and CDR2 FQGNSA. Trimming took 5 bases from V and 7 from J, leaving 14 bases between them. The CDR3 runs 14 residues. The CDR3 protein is CASSPLVAYGELFF. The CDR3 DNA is TGTGCCAGCAGCCCATTAGTCGCCTACGGGGAGCTGTTTTTT.

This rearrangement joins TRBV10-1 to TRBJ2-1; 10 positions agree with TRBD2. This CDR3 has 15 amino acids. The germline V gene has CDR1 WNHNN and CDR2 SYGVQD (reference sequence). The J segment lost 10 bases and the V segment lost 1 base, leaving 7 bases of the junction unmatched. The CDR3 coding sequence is TGCGCCAGCAGTGAGTTGGCTAGCGGGAGCGTCGAGCAGTTCTTC. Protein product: CASSELASGSVEQFF.

The CDR3, as DNA: TGTGCCAGCAGCTTACGCCAGGGTGGGAATGAGCAGTTCTTC. Translating gives CASSLRQGGNEQFF. The chain recombines TRBV7-3 with TRBJ2-1; the D gene is possibly TRBD1 (5 bases). The CDR3 has 14 amino acids. In germline, CDR1 is SGHTA, CDR2 FQGTGA. Trimming removed 2 bases from V and 7 bases from J, with 12 bases in between. The variable domain in full, with the rest retrieved from reference TRBV7-3 and TRBJ2-1, is GAGVSQTPSNKVTEKGKYVELRCDPISGHTALYWYRQSLGQGPEFLIYFQGTGAADDSGLPNDRFFAVRPEGSVSTLKIQRTERGDSAVYLCASSLRQGGNEQFFGPGTRLTVL.

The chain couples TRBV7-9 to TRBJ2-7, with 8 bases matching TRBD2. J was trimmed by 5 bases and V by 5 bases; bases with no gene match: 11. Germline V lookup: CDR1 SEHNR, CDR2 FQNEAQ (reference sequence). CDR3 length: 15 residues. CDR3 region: CASSPAGGAYDEQYF. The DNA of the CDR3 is TGTGCCAGCAGCCCAGCCGGGGGGGCCTACGACGAGCAGTACTTC.

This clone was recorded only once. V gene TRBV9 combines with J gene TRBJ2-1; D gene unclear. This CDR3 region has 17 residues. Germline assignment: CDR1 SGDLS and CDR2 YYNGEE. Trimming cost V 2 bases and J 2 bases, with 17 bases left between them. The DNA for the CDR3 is TGTGCCAGCAGCGTTTCCTCGGGTGCGAGTCCCTACAATGAGCAGTTCTTC. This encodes CASSVSSGASPYNEQFF.

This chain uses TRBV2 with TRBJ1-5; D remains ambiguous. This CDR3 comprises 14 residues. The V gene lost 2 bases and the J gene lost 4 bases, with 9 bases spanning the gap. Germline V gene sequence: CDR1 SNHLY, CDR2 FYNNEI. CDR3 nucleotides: TGTGCCAGCAGTGAACAGACGGAGAATCAGCCCCAGCATTTT. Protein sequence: CASSEQTENQPQHF.

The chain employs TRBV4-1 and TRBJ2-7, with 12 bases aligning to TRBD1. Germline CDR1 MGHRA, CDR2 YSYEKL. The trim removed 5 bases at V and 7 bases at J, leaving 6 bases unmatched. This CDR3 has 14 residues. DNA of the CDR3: TGCGCCAGCAGCGCACGGGACAGGGGGCTAGAGCAGTACTTC. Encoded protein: CASSARDRGLEQYF.

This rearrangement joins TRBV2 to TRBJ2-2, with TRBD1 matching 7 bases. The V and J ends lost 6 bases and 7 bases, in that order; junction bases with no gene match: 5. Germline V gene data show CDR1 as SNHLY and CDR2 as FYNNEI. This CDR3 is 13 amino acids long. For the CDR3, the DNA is TGTGCCAGCAGGAGCACAGGGGTCGGGGAGCTGTTTTTT. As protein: CASRSTGVGELFF.

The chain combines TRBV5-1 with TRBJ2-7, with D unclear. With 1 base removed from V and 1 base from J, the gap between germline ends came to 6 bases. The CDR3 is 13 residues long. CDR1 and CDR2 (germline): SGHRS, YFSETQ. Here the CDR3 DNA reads TGCGCCAGCAGCTTGTTCAGTTCCTACGAGCAGTACTTC. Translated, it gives CASSLFSSYEQYF.

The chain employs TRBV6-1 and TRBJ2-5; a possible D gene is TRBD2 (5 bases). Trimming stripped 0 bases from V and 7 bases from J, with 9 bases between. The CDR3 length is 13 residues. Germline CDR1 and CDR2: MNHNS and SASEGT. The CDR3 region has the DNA TGTGCCAGCAGTGAAGCGGAGGTGGGGACCCAGTACTTC. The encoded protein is CASSEAEVGTQYF.

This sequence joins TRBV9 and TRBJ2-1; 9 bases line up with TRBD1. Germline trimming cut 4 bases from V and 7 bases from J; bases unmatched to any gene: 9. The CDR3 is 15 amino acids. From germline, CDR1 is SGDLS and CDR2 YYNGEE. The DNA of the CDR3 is TGTGCCAGCAGCAAACAGACAGGGGGGGAGAATGAGCAGTTCTTC. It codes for CASSKQTGGENEQFF.

The CDR3 nucleotides read TGTGCCATCAGTGGTTGGGAGAAGACTGAAGCTTTCTTT. Residues: CAISGWEKTEAFF. The V call is TRBV10-3, the J call TRBJ1-1; no clear D. The V and J ends lost 4 bases and 5 bases respectively, with 11 bases between them. Germline V CDR1 and CDR2: ENHRY, SYGVKD. This CDR3 has 13 amino acids.

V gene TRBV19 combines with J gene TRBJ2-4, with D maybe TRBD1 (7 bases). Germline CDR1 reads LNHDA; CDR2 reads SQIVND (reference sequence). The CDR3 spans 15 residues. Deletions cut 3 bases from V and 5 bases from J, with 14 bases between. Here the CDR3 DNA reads TGTGCCAGTAGTATGGGACTCACAGGGGAAAACATTCAGTACTTC. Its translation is CASSMGLTGENIQYF.

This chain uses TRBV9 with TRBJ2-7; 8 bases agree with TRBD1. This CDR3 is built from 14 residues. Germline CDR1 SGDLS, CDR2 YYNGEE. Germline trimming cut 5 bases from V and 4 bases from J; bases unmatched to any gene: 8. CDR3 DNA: TGTGCCAGCAGTAGACAGGGGATGAGTTACGAGCAGTACTTC. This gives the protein CASSRQGMSYEQYF.

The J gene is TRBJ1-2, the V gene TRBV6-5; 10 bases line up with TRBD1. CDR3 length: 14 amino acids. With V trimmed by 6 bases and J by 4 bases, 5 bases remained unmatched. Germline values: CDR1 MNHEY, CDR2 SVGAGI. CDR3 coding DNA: TGTGCCAGCAGGTCCGGGACAGGGGTCTATGGCTACACCTTC. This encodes CASRSGTGVYGYTF.

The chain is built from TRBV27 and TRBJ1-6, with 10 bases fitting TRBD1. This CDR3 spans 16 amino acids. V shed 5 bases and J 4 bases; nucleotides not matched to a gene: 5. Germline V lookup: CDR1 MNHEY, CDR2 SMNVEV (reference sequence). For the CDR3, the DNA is TGTGCCAGCAGTATGACAGGGGGCGCATATAATTCACCCCTCCACTTT. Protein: CASSMTGGAYNSPLHF.